This note documents a single T cell receptor beta chain sequence. Its matching antigen is unknown. The sample comes from a study of Ad26.COV2.S vaccination and SARS-CoV-2 variants. Study background: The authors gave Ad26.COV2.S intramuscularly, either once or twice 56 days apart.

Documented treatment: about 20 received Ad26.COV2.S at low or high dose, single or two shots; 5 received placebo; per-sample allocation not given. The study sampled participants on day 63 after the first vaccine or placebo injection. V lost 6 bases, J lost 4 bases, and 6 bases lay in between. Germline lookup yields CDR1 MDHEN and CDR2 SYDVKM. The CDR3 has 12 amino acids. Only in-frame clones appear in the TCRdb table, and some are missing; sequencing was by immunoSEQ multiplex PCR. Here the sample spans some 450,000 clones, roughly 87% being singletons. Regarding the study as a whole: Placebo recipients and vaccine recipients were similar in non-spike TCR breadth. Post-vaccination spike-specific CD8+ and CD4+ T cell responses reportedly had substantial breadth.

Material: peripheral blood, obtained in a trial of Ad26.COV2.S vaccine versus placebo. The J gene is TRBJ2-2, the V gene TRBV28; no firm D call. The clonotype originates from a person between 18 and 65 years old who received the Ad26.COV2.S COVID-19 vaccine or a placebo. The CDR3 DNA is TGTGCCAGCAGCTTTAGCACCGGGGAGCTGTTTTTT. Residues: CASSFSTGELFF.